This TCR beta chain was profiled in a study of vaccination and CD4 T cells after COVID-19. Researchers used the Oncomine TCR Beta short-read assay to sequence DNA from cultured CD4+ T cells. TCRdb ran MiXCR on the PCR reads and lists one entry per CDR3 protein. This sample yields about 15,000 distinct CDR3 sequences, of which around 67% are seen a single time; roughly 11% belongs to the top ten. Of note for this clonotype: Its antigen is not known.

V was clipped by 7 bases and J by 3 bases, with 5 bases between them. Looked up from germline, CDR1 is KGHDR and CDR2 is SFDVKD. The CDR3 has 11 amino acids. Treatment noted: roughly 10-day PBMC culture with coronavirus spike peptide pools or control peptides (ViraFEST assay). ViraFEST enlarged antigen-specific T cell populations with peptide pools and afterwards sequenced TCRs. V is TRBV24-1 and J is TRBJ1-2; D is unclear. The specimen sequenced was CD4+ T cells from blood, cultured in vitro. The TCR comes from a human donor who had recovered from COVID-19. CDR3 loop: CATRGDYGYTF. As DNA, the CDR3 is TGTGCCACCAGGGGTGACTATGGCTACACCTTC.